Given below is one T cell receptor beta chain in context. The CDR3 has 16 residues. The junction had 5 bases not matched to a gene; V was cut back by 2 bases and J by 4 bases. From germline, CDR1 is SGHRS and CDR2 YFSETQ. The entry originates in a study of blood T cell repertoires in COVID-19. As for the study in general: Sites in the United States, Italy and Spain provided acute and convalescent COVID-19 samples. The analysed material was cDNA or gDNA that came from T cells, B-cell-depleted T cells, or PBMCs.

Using immunoSEQ multiplex PCR, the repertoire was profiled, and TCRdb retains in-frame clones only, with some absent. The sample records 280,000 or so clones, around 91% being singletons. Participants were aged about 18 to 89 years, lived in over 20 US areas, and enrolled virtually. In assigning cohorts, the study relied on participant-reported clinical history. This clonotype originated in a woman under 30 with acute COVID-19. The rearrangement joins TRBV5-1 to TRBJ2-1; TRBD2 aligns across 11 bases. The sample consisted of PBMCs or T cells enriched from blood (not recorded which). The CDR3 coding sequence is TGCGCCAGCAGCTTTAGCGGGAGGGCCGAGTACAATGAGCAGTTCTTC. Translating gives CASSFSGRAEYNEQFF. The variable domain in full, with the rest retrieved from reference TRBV5-1 and TRBJ2-1, is KAGVTQTPRYLIKTRGQQVTLSCSPISGHRSVSWYQQTPGQGLQFLFEYFSETQRNKGNFPGRFSGRQFSNSRSEMNVSTLELGDSALYLCASSFSGRAEYNEQFFGPGTRLTVL.